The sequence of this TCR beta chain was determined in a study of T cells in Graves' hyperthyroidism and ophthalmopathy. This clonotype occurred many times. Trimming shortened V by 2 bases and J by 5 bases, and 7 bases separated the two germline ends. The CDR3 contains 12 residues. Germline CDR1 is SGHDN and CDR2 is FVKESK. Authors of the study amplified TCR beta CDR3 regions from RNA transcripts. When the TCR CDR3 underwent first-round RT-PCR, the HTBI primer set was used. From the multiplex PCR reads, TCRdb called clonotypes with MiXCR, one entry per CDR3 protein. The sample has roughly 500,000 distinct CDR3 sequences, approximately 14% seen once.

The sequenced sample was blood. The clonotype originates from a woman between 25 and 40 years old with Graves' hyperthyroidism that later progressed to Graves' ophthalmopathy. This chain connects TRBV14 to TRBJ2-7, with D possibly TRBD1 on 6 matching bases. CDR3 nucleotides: TGTGCCAGCAGCCAACACAGGGACGAGCAGTACTTC. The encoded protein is CASSQHRDEQYF.